This T cell receptor beta chain was retrieved from a study of T cell changes during pregnancy in multiple sclerosis. CDR1 and CDR2 from the germline V gene are DFQATT and SNEGSKA (reference sequence). The CDR3 length is 11 residues. TCRdb's table, derived via immunoSEQ multiplex PCR, lists solely in-frame clones and lacks some. The table has 40,000 to 55,000 clones, nearly 95% seen once. This rearrangement joins TRBV20-1 to TRBJ2-7; maybe TRBD2 (6 bases). This sequence originates from a female donor in good health, enrolled as a control in a pregnancy study. The source material was CD4+ T cells from peripheral blood mononuclear cells, sampled after pregnancy. The CDR3 nucleotides are TGCAGCTGGGACTCCACTTACGAGCAGTACTTC. Translating gives CSWDSTYEQYF.